These T cell receptor beta chains were read from a single sample in a study of blood T cell repertoires in COVID-19. The assay was immunoSEQ multiplex PCR, and TCRdb's table has in-frame clones only and misses some. The repertoire holds some 20,000 clones, with around 89% as singletons. Specimen: peripheral blood. Receptors were obtained from a woman in her sixties with active COVID-19. CDR3s include the opening cysteine and the closing phenylalanine or tryptophan. The order of the fields is CDR3 protein, CDR3 DNA, clone size, V gene, D gene, J gene. The D gene is left open where the match is weak. Rows give clone size only sometimes, using once, few, many, or a class for an expanded clone.

CAISVAGGYLQETQYF TGTGCCATCAGCGTAGCGGGGGGGTACCTACAAGAGACCCAGTACTTC NA TRBV10-3 TRBD2 TRBJ2-5
CASRGTEAGANVLTF TGTGCCAGCAGGGGGACAGAGGCTGGGGCCAACGTCCTGACTTTC NA TRBV6-5 TRBD1 TRBJ2-6
CASSIGTGWAKETQYF TGTGCCAGTAGTATTGGGACAGGGTGGGCGAAAGAGACCCAGTACTTC NA TRBV19 TRBD1 TRBJ2-5
CASSSQGYGYTF TGCGCCAGCAGCTCGCAGGGTTATGGCTACACCTTC NA TRBV5-1 NA TRBJ1-2
CASSQGHANTGELFF TGCGCCAGCAGCCAGGGCCACGCGAACACCGGGGAGCTGTTTTTT NA TRBV5-1 NA TRBJ2-2
CASSEGTGVRRKFF TGTGCCAGCAGTGAAGGAACAGGGGTACGAAGGAAGTTCTTC NA TRBV6-1 TRBD1 TRBJ2-1
CASTGVSEAFF TGTGCCAGCACGGGGGTTAGTGAAGCTTTCTTT NA TRBV3-1/TRBV3-2 NA TRBJ1-1
CASSLGTGNTEAFF TGCGCCAGCAGCTTAGGTACAGGGAACACTGAAGCTTTCTTT NA TRBV5-1 NA TRBJ1-1
CATSRGQGNNEQFF TGTGCCACCAGCAGAGGCCAGGGGAACAATGAGCAGTTCTTC few TRBV15 NA TRBJ2-1
CASMERDRRNSNQPQHF TGTGCCAGTATGGAGAGGGACAGACGAAATAGCAATCAGCCCCAGCATTTT NA TRBV19 TRBD1 TRBJ1-5
CASRDSTYNEQFF TGTGCCTCGAGGGACAGTACTTACAATGAGCAGTTCTTC few TRBV3-1/TRBV3-2 TRBD1 TRBJ2-1
CASSNSGGASYNEQFF TGTGCCAGCTCAAATAGCGGGGGGGCCTCCTACAATGAGCAGTTCTTC NA TRBV18 TRBD2 TRBJ2-1
CASSLAGGYNEQFF TGTGCCAGCAGCTTAGCGGGGGGGTACAATGAGCAGTTCTTC NA TRBV7-3 TRBD2 TRBJ2-1